One sample yielded the 9 T cell receptor beta chains listed below, sequenced in a study of control samples from healthy donors and cancer patients. Sequencing used immunoSEQ multiplex PCR; TCRdb keeps in-frame clones, though not all of them. The sample lists approximately 70,000 clones; roughly 90% were seen once. The sequenced sample was PBMCs. The receptors shown here come from a man aged 60-69 years with lung cancer.

The gene calls are TRBV27 and TRBJ1-6; 8 bases map to TRBD1. The V gene end was trimmed by 3 bases and the J gene end by 3 bases; junction bases not matched to a gene: 22. The CDR3 totals 22 residues. CDR1 is MNHEY, CDR2 SMNVEV, per germline (reference sequence). The CDR3 sequence is CASSFGTSDNGTGSHYNSPLHF. In nucleotides, the CDR3 is TGTGCCAGCAGTTTCGGAACCTCGGATAACGGGACAGGATCCCACTATAATTCACCCCTCCACTTT.

The V and J genes are TRBV7-2 and TRBJ2-5; TRBD2 agrees at 15 bases. CDR3 length equals 17 residues. Germline V gene data show CDR1 as SGHTA and CDR2 as FQGNSA. The V and J ends lost 5 bases and 3 bases, in that order; junction bases with no gene match: 7. CDR3: CASSAGTSGGRKETQYF. The CDR3 region has the DNA TGTGCCAGCAGCGCCGGGACTAGCGGGGGGCGCAAAGAGACCCAGTACTTC.

The rearrangement joins TRBV5-1 to TRBJ2-7, with 10 positions matching TRBD1. This CDR3 spans 14 amino acids. Losses at the gene ends were 2 bases for V and 6 bases for J; bases not matched to a gene: 5. Germline CDR1 SGHRS, CDR2 YFSETQ. In DNA form, the CDR3 reads TGCGCCAGCAGCTTAGGGACAGGGGATTTCGAGCAGTACTTC. As protein: CASSLGTGDFEQYF.

The chain links TRBV30 to TRBJ1-4, with D possibly being TRBD1 (6 bases). Germline V gives CDR1 GTSNPN, CDR2 SVGIG (reference sequence). There are 16 residues in the CDR3. V was clipped by 2 bases and J by 6 bases, with 19 bases between them. This CDR3 is CAWSHLTRGRDEKLFF. The CDR3 region has the DNA TGTGCCTGGAGTCACCTAACCCGGGGGCGAGATGAAAAACTGTTTTTT.

The gene calls are TRBV5-1 and TRBJ1-1, with D perhaps TRBD1 (6 bases). The CDR3 spans 15 residues. V was trimmed by 4 bases and J by 1 base, leaving 14 bases between them. The germline V gene encodes CDR1 SGHRS and CDR2 YFSETQ. For the CDR3, the DNA is TGCGCCAGCAGCGTCCGGGACAACCAGAACACTGAAGCTTTCTTT. Translation gives CASSVRDNQNTEAFF.

The chain links TRBV30 to TRBJ2-2; 8 nucleotides align to TRBD1. The V gene's germline CDR1 is GTSNPN and CDR2 SVGIG (reference sequence). Trimming removed 2 bases from V and 7 bases from J; junction bases left unmatched: 12. This CDR3 has 16 amino acids. CDR3 DNA sequence: TGTGCCTGGAGTCCCCCCGGGACAGGAAGAATCGGGGAGCTGTTTTTT. Translated, it gives CAWSPPGTGRIGELFF.

This clone appeared once. This chain links TRBV6-5 with TRBJ2-5; D tentatively fits TRBD1 or TRBD2 (5 bases each). The CDR3 covers 15 residues. Germline assignment: CDR1 MNHEY and CDR2 SVGAGI. The V end was cut by 2 bases, the J end by 2 bases, with 12 bases between. Here the CDR3 DNA reads TGTGCCAGCAGTTACGAGGGGCGAATACAAGAGACCCAGTACTTC. Its protein product is CASSYEGRIQETQYF.

V gene TRBV29-1 combines with J gene TRBJ1-1, with D perhaps matching TRBD1 (5 bases). CDR1 is SQVTM and CDR2 is ANQGSEA in the germline V gene. The CDR3 extends over 14 amino acids. The V end lost 2 bases, the J end lost 6 bases, and 16 bases lay between the germline ends. This CDR3 reads CSVELWEGRAEAFF. DNA of the CDR3: TGCAGCGTTGAACTTTGGGAGGGGCGGGCTGAAGCTTTCTTT.

The genes are TRBV24-1 and TRBJ1-2, with D tentatively TRBD1 (5 bases). The V end lost 1 base, the J end lost 7 bases, and 9 bases lay between the germline ends. This CDR3 spans 13 amino acids. Germline-derived CDR1 and CDR2 are KGHDR and SFDVKD. CDR3 coding DNA: TGTGCCACCAGTGATTTACGGGGGTCTGGCTACACCTTC. Translation gives CATSDLRGSGYTF.